Presented here are 26 T cell receptor beta chains from one specimen sequenced in a study of T cells after somatic rescue of genetic block. Profiling relied on immunoSEQ multiplex PCR, and the TCRdb table lists in-frame clones only, not all of them. The table records 12,000 or so clones, about four fifths of them present only once. Sequenced: peripheral blood mononuclear cells (PBMCs). The receptors here all came from a boy aged 5 to 17.

The CDR3 DNA is TGTGCCAGCAGCTTGGGTAAGGGGATTCACACTGAAGCTTTCTTT. This encodes CASSLGKGIHTEAFF. The rearrangement joins TRBV7-2 to TRBJ1-1, with D possibly being TRBD1 (5 bases). The CDR3 totals 15 residues. V dropped 3 bases and J dropped 3 bases, with 14 bases sitting between them. Germline values: CDR1 SGHTA, CDR2 FQGNSA.

V and J are TRBV10-3 and TRBJ2-7; the D is unclear. The CDR3 sequence is 14 residues long. Germline V lookup: CDR1 ENHRY, CDR2 SYGVKD. Trimming pared 3 bases from V and 0 bases from J, leaving 9 bases between. The DNA for the CDR3 is TGTGCCATCAGTGACCCGGGCCTCTCCTACGAGCAGTACTTC. This codes for CAISDPGLSYEQYF.

The chain couples TRBV4-3 to TRBJ1-4, with a possible D match to TRBD1 (6 bases). This CDR3 comprises 17 residues. Germline values: CDR1 LGHNA, CDR2 YSLEER. Trimming shortened V by 0 bases and J by 0 bases, and 11 bases separated the two germline ends. CDR3 residues: CASSQDRDTATNEKLFF. The CDR3 nucleotides read TGCGCCAGCAGCCAAGATCGGGACACCGCAACTAATGAAAAACTGTTTTTT.

V gene TRBV27 combines with J gene TRBJ2-7; TRBD2 agrees at 9 bases. Looked up from germline, CDR1 is MNHEY and CDR2 is SMNVEV (reference sequence). Trimming cost V 5 bases and J 5 bases; bases outside gene matches: 13. This CDR3 has 16 residues. The CDR3 sequence is CASSTKSASGINEQYF. The CDR3 DNA is TGTGCCAGCAGTACCAAGTCCGCTAGCGGGATTAACGAGCAGTACTTC.

The gene calls are TRBV5-1 and TRBJ2-3; unclear D gene. The germline gives CDR1 SGHRS, CDR2 YFSETQ. The CDR3 extends over 17 amino acids. The ends were cut back, 4 bases at V and 0 bases at J, with 18 bases in the middle. The CDR3 protein is CASSRNLLLLSTDTQYF. The CDR3 DNA reads as TGCGCCAGCAGCCGAAACCTCTTGCTCCTTAGCACAGATACGCAGTATTTT.

This rearrangement joins TRBV4-2 to TRBJ2-7, with 9 bases matching TRBD1. Germline V lookup: CDR1 LGHNA, CDR2 YNFKEQ. V trimming: 4 bases; J trimming: 7 bases; junction bases outside the gene matches: 14. The CDR3 runs to 16 residues. The CDR3 loop is CASSRTGTGLSLEQYF. The CDR3, as DNA: TGTGCCAGCAGCCGAACCGGGACAGGGCTATCGCTGGAGCAGTACTTC.

The V call is TRBV11-3, the J call TRBJ2-7, with D unresolved. Germline values: CDR1 SGHNT, CDR2 YENEEA. Deletions cut 3 bases from V and 5 bases from J, with 8 bases between. The length of the CDR3 is 12 residues. The CDR3 DNA follows: TGTGCCAGCAGCTTCAGGTTCCACGAGCAGTACTTC. It yields the protein CASSFRFHEQYF.

The chain couples TRBV27 to TRBJ1-1; maybe TRBD1 (5 bases). CDR3 length equals 14 residues. V was cut by 6 bases and J by 1 base, with 12 bases left in between. Germline V gives CDR1 MNHEY, CDR2 SMNVEV (reference sequence). This chain's CDR3 is CASSLWGGNTEAFF. The DNA of the CDR3 is TGTGCCAGCAGCCTATGGGGCGGGAACACTGAAGCTTTCTTT.

The DNA for the CDR3 is TGTGCCAGCAGCCCAGGGTTTGTCTCCGAGCAGTACTTC. Protein: CASSPGFVSEQYF. The chain joins TRBV11-2 to TRBJ2-7; a weak D match, TRBD1 (5 bases). There are 13 residues in the CDR3. Trimming stripped 5 bases from V and 6 bases from J, with 14 bases between. Germline CDR1 SGHAT, CDR2 FQNNGV.

This chain uses TRBV5-4 with TRBJ1-4; TRBD1 might be the D (5 bases). CDR1 and CDR2 from the germline V gene are SGHNT and YYREEE (reference sequence). Trimming took 0 bases from V and 8 from J, leaving 11 bases between them. The CDR3 runs 14 residues. CDR3 in DNA: TGTGCCAGCAGCTTGGAAGGGGTCGGAGAAAAACTGTTTTTT. Its translation: CASSLEGVGEKLFF.

The V gene is TRBV5-4, the J gene TRBJ2-3, with TRBD2 identical over 9 bases. This CDR3 has 18 amino acids. Germline CDR1 and CDR2: SGHNT and YYREEE (reference sequence). The J segment lost 0 bases and the V segment lost 4 bases, leaving 12 bases of the junction unmatched. In DNA form, the CDR3 reads TGTGCCAGCAGCCTCCAGCGGGGGGCACAAACTAGCACAGATACGCAGTATTTT. This encodes CASSLQRGAQTSTDTQYF. Full variable domain (missing parts from reference TRBV5-4 and TRBJ2-3): ETGVTQSPTHLIKTRGQQVTLRCSSQSGHNTVSWYQQALGQGPQFIFQYYREEENGRGNFPPRFSGLQFPNYSSELNVNALELDDSALYLCASSLQRGAQTSTDTQYFGPGTRLTVL.

The chain employs TRBV7-9 and TRBJ1-1, with D possibly being TRBD1 (5 bases). Trimming shortened V by 1 base and J by 8 bases, and 8 bases separated the two germline ends. The germline V gene has CDR1 SEHNR and CDR2 FQNEAQ (reference sequence). This CDR3 has 12 amino acids. The CDR3 region is CASSLEGAEAFF. CDR3 nucleotides: TGTGCCAGCAGCTTAGAAGGGGCCGAAGCTTTCTTT.

The V gene is TRBV2, the J gene TRBJ1-2; possible D gene TRBD1, 6 bases. Germline lookup yields CDR1 SNHLY and CDR2 FYNNEI. Trimming cost V 0 bases and J 4 bases, with 12 bases left between them. The CDR3 has 15 amino acids. The chain's CDR3 is CASSEAVRGAYGYTF. The DNA for the CDR3 is TGTGCCAGCAGTGAAGCGGTTCGGGGGGCCTATGGCTACACCTTC.

The chain recombines TRBV10-2 with TRBJ1-2; perhaps TRBD1 as D (5 bases). V lost 3 bases, J lost 3 bases, and 11 bases lay in between. Germline V gene data show CDR1 as WSHSY and CDR2 as SAAADI. The CDR3 covers 14 residues. The CDR3 sequence: CASSDPTEYYGYTF. The CDR3 DNA is TGCGCCAGCAGTGACCCGACAGAGTACTATGGCTACACCTTC.

The chain joins TRBV6-1 to TRBJ2-7; D not resolved. Trimming left V 3 bases short and J 2 bases short, with 14 bases between. Germline V CDR1 and CDR2: MNHNS, SASEGT. The CDR3 loop spans 15 amino acids. The CDR3 DNA reads TGTGCCAGCAGTGACACCAGAAGATTGGCCTACGAGCAGTACTTC. This sequence encodes CASSDTRRLAYEQYF.

CDR3 loop: CASSHGTATYEQYF. The CDR3 coding sequence is TGTGCCAGCAGCCACGGGACAGCGACCTACGAGCAGTACTTC. The chain joins TRBV6-6 to TRBJ2-7; 7 bases map to TRBD1. Per the germline V gene, CDR1 is MNHNY and CDR2 is SVGAGI (reference sequence). The CDR3 sequence is 14 residues long. Trimming took 6 bases from V and 2 from J; bases not matched to a gene: 7.

This clone has a single count. CDR3 residues: CASSQPGQGRNEQFF. CDR3 nucleotides: TGTGCCAGCAGCCAGCCGGGACAGGGGCGCAATGAGCAGTTCTTC. V gene TRBV7-6 combines with J gene TRBJ2-1, with TRBD1 matching 10 bases. J lost 6 bases, V lost 5 bases, and 7 bases had no gene match. This CDR3 has 15 amino acids. Germline CDR1 SGHVS, CDR2 FNYEAQ.

This clone was counted only a few times. This chain joins TRBV9 and TRBJ2-1, with 8 positions matching TRBD1. The CDR3 has 15 amino acids. With V trimmed by 0 bases and J by 9 bases, 8 bases remained unmatched. CDR1 SGDLS and CDR2 YYNGEE come from the germline V gene. The CDR3 region has the DNA TGTGCCAGCAGCGTAGGCCTAAACAGGGGGAGTGAGCAGTTCTTC. It is translated as CASSVGLNRGSEQFF. The full variable domain, completed using reference TRBV9 and TRBJ2-1, is DSGVTQTPKHLITATGQRVTLRCSPRSGDLSVYWYQQSLDQGLQFLIQYYNGEERAKGNILERFSAQQFPDLHSELNLSSLELGDSALYFCASSVGLNRGSEQFFGPGTRLTVL.

This chain uses TRBV6-6 with TRBJ1-5, with D uncertain. Germline loops: CDR1 MNHNY, CDR2 SVGAGI (reference sequence). This CDR3 spans 11 amino acids. Between the trimmed V and J ends, which lost 5 bases and 4 bases, there was a span of 3 bases. CDR3 coding DNA: TGTGCCAGCAGTGAAAATCAGCCCCAGCATTTT. The encoded protein is CASSENQPQHF.

V gene TRBV11-2 combines with J gene TRBJ2-3, with 13 nucleotides matching TRBD2. Germline loops: CDR1 SGHAT, CDR2 FQNNGV. Germline trimming cut 5 bases from V and 4 bases from J; bases unmatched to any gene: 6. The CDR3 contains 16 residues. CDR3 loop: CASSPRLAGGSDTQYF. The DNA of the CDR3 is TGTGCCAGCAGCCCGCGACTAGCGGGAGGCTCAGATACGCAGTATTTT.

The J gene is TRBJ1-3, the V gene TRBV6-6; no definite D call. The CDR3 is made up of 15 amino acids. The germline gives CDR1 MNHNY, CDR2 SVGAGI (reference sequence). V lost 6 bases and J lost 0, with 12 bases in between. For the CDR3, the DNA is TGTGCCAGCAGCAATACAGCAGTCTCTGGAAACACCATATATTTT. Its translation: CASSNTAVSGNTIYF.

This chain links TRBV2 with TRBJ1-4; no definite D call. From germline, CDR1 is SNHLY and CDR2 FYNNEI. CDR3 length: 11 amino acids. V was clipped by 5 bases and J by 6 bases, with 4 bases between them. CDR3 in amino acids: CASSYHEKLFF. For the CDR3, the DNA is TGTGCCAGCAGTTATCATGAAAAACTGTTTTTT.

J is TRBJ1-1 and V is TRBV5-6, with unresolved D. This CDR3 is 15 amino acids long. Germline CDR1 SGHDT, CDR2 YYEEEE. V lost 4 bases to trimming and J lost 3 bases, with 16 bases between them. CDR3 sequence (DNA): TGTGCCAGCAGCCTCACGTGGCGTCCGGACACTGAAGCTTTCTTT. Protein product: CASSLTWRPDTEAFF.

This chain joins TRBV6-1 and TRBJ2-7; D gene unclear. Looked up from germline, CDR1 is MNHNS and CDR2 is SASEGT. This CDR3 contains 13 residues. The V end was cut by 5 bases, the J end by 0 bases, with 8 bases between. CDR3 region: CASSSSLSYEQYF. The CDR3 coding sequence is TGTGCCAGCAGTAGTAGTCTCTCCTACGAGCAGTACTTC.

This chain links TRBV28 with TRBJ2-6; 9 bases agree with TRBD1. CDR3 size: 18 residues. V lost 3 bases, J lost 0 bases, and 6 bases stayed unmatched. Germline V gene lookup returns CDR1 MDHEN and CDR2 SYDVKM. The CDR3 here is CASSFQTGGVSGANVLTF. For the CDR3, the DNA is TGTGCCAGCAGTTTCCAGACAGGGGGGGTCTCTGGGGCCAACGTCCTGACTTTC.

Written as DNA, the CDR3 is TGTGCCACCAGCAGCCCCCGAGGACTTAACACCGGGGAGCTGTTTTTT. Translating gives CATSSPRGLNTGELFF. The chain joins TRBV15 to TRBJ2-2; D is perhaps TRBD2 (5 bases). The V end was cut by 3 bases, the J end by 2 bases, with 13 bases between. Germline-derived CDR1 and CDR2 are LNHNV and YYDKDF (reference sequence). CDR3 length: 16 residues.